The 10 T cell receptor beta chains below come from one sample, sequenced in a study of blood T cell repertoires in COVID-19. Only in-frame clones appear in the TCRdb table, and some are missing; sequencing was by immunoSEQ multiplex PCR. The sample lists 100,000 to 150,000 clones; 70% to 80% were seen once. Sequenced: peripheral blood. Source of these receptors: a man in his forties or fifties with active or convalescent COVID-19.

J is TRBJ1-2 and V is TRBV7-6, with D unclear. The CDR3 has 15 amino acids. CDR1 and CDR2 from the germline V gene are SGHVS and FNYEAQ. Deletions cut 5 bases from V and 3 bases from J, with 16 bases between. This chain's CDR3 is CASSKSRGFDYGYTF. The DNA of the CDR3 is TGTGCCAGCAGCAAATCGCGAGGGTTTGACTATGGCTACACCTTC.

This clone was seen only a few times. This chain links TRBV18 with TRBJ2-7, with D possibly TRBD2 on 5 matching bases. There are 16 residues in the CDR3. With 1 base removed from V and 4 bases from J, the gap between germline ends came to 17 bases. The V gene's germline CDR1 is KGHSH and CDR2 LQKENI. DNA of the CDR3: TGTGCCAGCTCACCACGTCGGACGGAGGAAGGGTACGAGCAGTACTTC. Amino acids: CASSPRRTEEGYEQYF.

The J gene is TRBJ1-1, the V gene TRBV6-5, with 11 nucleotides matching TRBD1. Germline trimming cut 4 bases from V and 4 bases from J; bases unmatched to any gene: 5. CDR3 length: 15 residues. Germline V CDR1 and CDR2: MNHEY, SVGAGI. CDR3 DNA: TGTGCCAGCAGTTTATCCGGGACAGGGGGCACTGAAGCTTTCTTT. It encodes CASSLSGTGGTEAFF.

The chain is built from TRBV5-1 and TRBJ2-7; 9 nucleotides align to TRBD2. The V segment lost 6 bases and the J segment 2 bases; nucleotides outside the gene matches: 9. The CDR3 has 15 amino acids. Germline V gene sequence: CDR1 SGHRS, CDR2 YFSETQ. This CDR3 is CASTHSGLAPYEQYF. The DNA for the CDR3 is TGCGCCAGCACACACTCGGGACTAGCACCCTACGAGCAGTACTTC. The complete variable domain, with remaining parts taken from reference TRBV5-1 and TRBJ2-7, reads KAGVTQTPRYLIKTRGQQVTLSCSPISGHRSVSWYQQTPGQGLQFLFEYFSETQRNKGNFPGRFSGRQFSNSRSEMNVSTLELGDSALYLCASTHSGLAPYEQYFGPGTRLTVT.

V usage is TRBV7-6 and J usage is TRBJ2-7, with a weak D call TRBD2 (6 bases). V gave up 1 base and J gave up 0 bases, with 19 bases separating them. CDR3 length: 18 residues. Germline values: CDR1 SGHVS, CDR2 FNYEAQ. CDR3 DNA: TGTGCCAGCAGCTTAGTGATTGAGGGTGGGACTTTCTCCTACGAGCAGTACTTC. This codes for CASSLVIEGGTFSYEQYF. Supplemented by reference TRBV7-6 and TRBJ2-7, the full variable domain reads GAGVSQSPRYKVTKRGQDVALRCDPISGHVSLYWYRQALGQGPEFLTYFNYEAQQDKSGLPNDRFSAERPEGSISTLTIQRTEQRDSAMYRCASSLVIEGGTFSYEQYFGPGTRLTVT.

Only a few counts were recorded for this clone. The V gene is TRBV4-1, the J gene TRBJ2-5, with TRBD1 matching 9 bases. The germline V gene encodes CDR1 MGHRA and CDR2 YSYEKL. This CDR3 region has 16 residues. V dropped 4 bases and J dropped 5; count of bases not matched to a gene: 11. The CDR3 DNA is TGCGCCAGCAGCCCCTCCGGGACAGGGAAGGGCGAGACCCAGTACTTC. The encoded protein is CASSPSGTGKGETQYF.

The V gene is TRBV21-1, the J gene TRBJ1-2; the table's D call, TRBD1, has no DNA check behind it. TRBV21-1 is a documented pseudogene. The CDR3 extends over 13 amino acids. The CDR3 here is CASSIRQLYGYTF. Written as DNA, the CDR3 is TGTGCCAGCAGCATCCGACAACTCTATGGCTACACCTTC.

This clone came up many times. The V gene is TRBV2, the J gene TRBJ2-7; D not certain. The CDR3 extends over 12 amino acids. The V and J ends lost 6 bases and 0 bases respectively, with 6 bases between them. CDR1 and CDR2 from the germline V gene are SNHLY and FYNNEI. CDR3 sequence (DNA): TGTGCCAGCAGGGAGAACTCCTACGAGCAGTACTTC. This sequence encodes CASRENSYEQYF.

As DNA, the CDR3 is TGTGCCAGCACCCGAGGAGGAAGCACAGATACGCAGTATTTT. Protein product: CASTRGGSTDTQYF. The gene calls are TRBV11-2 and TRBJ2-3; D is possibly TRBD2 (5 bases). CDR1 and CDR2 from the germline V gene are SGHAT and FQNNGV. Trimming shortened V by 7 bases and J by 0 bases, and 11 bases separated the two germline ends. The CDR3 sequence is 14 residues long.

J is TRBJ2-2 and V is TRBV5-1; unclear D gene. The germline V gene has CDR1 SGHRS and CDR2 YFSETQ. This CDR3 is built from 13 residues. Trimming took off 5 bases at V and 0 bases at J, with 5 bases between the two ends. The CDR3 loop reads CASRGANTGELFF. The CDR3 DNA is TGCGCCAGCAGAGGAGCGAACACCGGGGAGCTGTTTTTT.